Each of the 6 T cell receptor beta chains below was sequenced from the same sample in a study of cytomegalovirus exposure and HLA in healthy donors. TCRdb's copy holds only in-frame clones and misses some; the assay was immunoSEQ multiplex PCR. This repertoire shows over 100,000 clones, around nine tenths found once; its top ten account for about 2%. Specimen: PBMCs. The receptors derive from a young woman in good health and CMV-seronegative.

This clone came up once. Here the CDR3 DNA reads TGCGCCAGCAGCTTGGCCACAGGGACCTACGAGCAGTACTTC. This sequence encodes CASSLATGTYEQYF. The rearrangement links TRBV5-1 to TRBJ2-7; a weak D match, TRBD1 (6 bases). The CDR3 covers 14 residues. V shed 0 bases and J shed 2 bases, with 9 bases lying between them. From germline, CDR1 is SGHRS and CDR2 YFSETQ.

Written as DNA, the CDR3 is TGTGCCTGGAGTCCTACGGGGGGAAGAACCGGGGAGCTGTTTTTT. This translates into CAWSPTGGRTGELFF. The V call is TRBV30, the J call TRBJ2-2; 7 nucleotides agree with TRBD2. Germline V lookup: CDR1 GTSNPN, CDR2 SVGIG (reference sequence). J lost 5 bases, V lost 2 bases, and 8 bases had no gene match. This CDR3 comprises 15 residues.

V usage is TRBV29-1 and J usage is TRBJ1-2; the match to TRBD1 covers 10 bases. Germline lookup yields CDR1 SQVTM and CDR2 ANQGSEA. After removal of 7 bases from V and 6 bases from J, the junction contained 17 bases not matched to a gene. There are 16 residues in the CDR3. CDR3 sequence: CSAVRGTGEVVDGYTF. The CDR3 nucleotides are TGCAGCGCTGTCCGAGGGACAGGGGAAGTAGTTGATGGCTACACCTTC.

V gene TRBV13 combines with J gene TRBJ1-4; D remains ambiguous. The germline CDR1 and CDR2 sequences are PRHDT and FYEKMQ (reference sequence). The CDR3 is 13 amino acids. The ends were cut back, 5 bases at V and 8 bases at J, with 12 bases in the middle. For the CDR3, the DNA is TGTGCCAGCAGCGAGGGCACCCCAGAAAAACTGTTTTTT. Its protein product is CASSEGTPEKLFF.

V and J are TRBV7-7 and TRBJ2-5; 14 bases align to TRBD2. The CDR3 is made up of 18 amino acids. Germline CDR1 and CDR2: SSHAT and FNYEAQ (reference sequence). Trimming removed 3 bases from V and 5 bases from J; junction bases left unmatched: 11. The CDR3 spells CASSLSPTSGGAGETQYF. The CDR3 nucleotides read TGTGCCAGCAGCTTGAGCCCGACTAGCGGGGGGGCCGGGGAGACCCAGTACTTC.

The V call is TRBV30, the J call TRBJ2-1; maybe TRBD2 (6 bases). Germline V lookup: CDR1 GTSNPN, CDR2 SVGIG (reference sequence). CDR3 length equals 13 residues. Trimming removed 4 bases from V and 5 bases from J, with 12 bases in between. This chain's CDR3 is CAWTSEGDNEQFF. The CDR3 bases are TGTGCCTGGACTAGCGAAGGTGACAATGAGCAGTTCTTC.